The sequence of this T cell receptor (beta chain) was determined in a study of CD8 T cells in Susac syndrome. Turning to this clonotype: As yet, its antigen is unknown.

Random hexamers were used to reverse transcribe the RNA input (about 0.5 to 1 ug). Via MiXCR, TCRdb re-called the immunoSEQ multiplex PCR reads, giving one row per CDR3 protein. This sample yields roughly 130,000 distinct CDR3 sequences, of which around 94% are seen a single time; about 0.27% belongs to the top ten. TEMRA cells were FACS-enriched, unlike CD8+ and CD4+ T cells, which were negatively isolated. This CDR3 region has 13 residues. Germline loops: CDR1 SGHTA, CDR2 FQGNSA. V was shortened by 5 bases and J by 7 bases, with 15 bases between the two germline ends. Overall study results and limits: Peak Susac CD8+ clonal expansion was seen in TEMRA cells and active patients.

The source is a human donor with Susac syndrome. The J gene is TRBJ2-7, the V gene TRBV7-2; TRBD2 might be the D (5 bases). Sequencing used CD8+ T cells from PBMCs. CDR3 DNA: TGTGCCAGCAGCGCCGGACTTCTAGGGGAGCAGTACTTC. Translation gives CASSAGLLGEQYF.